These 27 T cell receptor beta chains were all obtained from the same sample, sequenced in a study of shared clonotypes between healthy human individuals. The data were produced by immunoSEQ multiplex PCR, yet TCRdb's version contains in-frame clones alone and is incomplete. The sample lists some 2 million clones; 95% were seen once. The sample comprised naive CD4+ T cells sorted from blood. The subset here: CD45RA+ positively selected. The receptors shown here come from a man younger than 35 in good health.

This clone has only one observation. CDR3 amino acids: CASSPFGTTSYEQYF. In nucleotides, the CDR3 is TGTGCCAGCAGTCCGTTCGGGACTACATCCTACGAGCAGTACTTC. The chain joins TRBV6-1 to TRBJ2-7; 7 nucleotides match TRBD2. The CDR3 runs 15 residues. Germline assignment: CDR1 MNHNS and CDR2 SASEGT. J gave up 1 base and V 5 bases, and 8 bases lay outside the gene matches.

CDR3 DNA: TGTGCCATCAAAGGTAGCGGGAACACAGATACGCAGTATTTT. It codes for CAIKGSGNTDTQYF. The rearrangement joins TRBV10-3 to TRBJ2-3; 8 bases are shared with TRBD2. Germline V gene sequence: CDR1 ENHRY, CDR2 SYGVKD. The J segment lost 2 bases and the V segment lost 7 bases, leaving 5 bases of the junction unmatched. This CDR3 has 14 amino acids.

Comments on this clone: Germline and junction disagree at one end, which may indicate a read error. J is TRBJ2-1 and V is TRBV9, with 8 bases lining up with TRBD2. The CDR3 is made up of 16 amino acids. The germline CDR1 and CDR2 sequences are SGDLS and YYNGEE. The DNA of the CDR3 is TGTGCCAGCAGCACAAGTAGCGGGAACTCCTACTATGAGCAGTTCTTC. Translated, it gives CASSTSSGNSYYEQFF.

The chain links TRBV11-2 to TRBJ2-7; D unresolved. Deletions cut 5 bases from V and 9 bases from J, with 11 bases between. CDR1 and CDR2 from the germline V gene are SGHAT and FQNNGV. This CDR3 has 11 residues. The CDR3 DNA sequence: TGTGCCAGCAGCACCTACCCCGCGCAGTACTTC. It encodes CASSTYPAQYF.

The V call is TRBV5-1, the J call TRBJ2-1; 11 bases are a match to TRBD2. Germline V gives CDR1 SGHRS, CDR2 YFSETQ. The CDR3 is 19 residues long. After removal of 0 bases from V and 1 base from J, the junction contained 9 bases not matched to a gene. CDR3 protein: CASSLASSGRHRSYNEQFF. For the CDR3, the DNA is TGCGCCAGCAGCTTGGCGTCTAGCGGGAGGCACCGATCCTACAATGAGCAGTTCTTC. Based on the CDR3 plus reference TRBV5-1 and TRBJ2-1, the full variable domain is KAGVTQTPRYLIKTRGQQVTLSCSPISGHRSVSWYQQTPGQGLQFLFEYFSETQRNKGNFPGRFSGRQFSNSRSEMNVSTLELGDSALYLCASSLASSGRHRSYNEQFFGPGTRLTVL.

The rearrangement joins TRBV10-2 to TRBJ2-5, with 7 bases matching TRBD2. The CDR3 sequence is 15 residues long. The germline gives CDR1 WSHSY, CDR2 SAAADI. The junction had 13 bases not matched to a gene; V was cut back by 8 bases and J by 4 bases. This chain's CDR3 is CASSRGEGYGETQYF. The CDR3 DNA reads TGCGCCAGCTCCCGAGGGGAGGGATATGGAGAGACCCAGTACTTC.

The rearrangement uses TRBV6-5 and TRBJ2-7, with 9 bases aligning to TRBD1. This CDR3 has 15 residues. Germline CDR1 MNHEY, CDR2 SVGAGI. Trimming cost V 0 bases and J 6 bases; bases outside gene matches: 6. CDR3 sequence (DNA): TGTGCCAGCAGTTACTCCGGGACAGGGAATTTCGAGCAGTACTTC. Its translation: CASSYSGTGNFEQYF.

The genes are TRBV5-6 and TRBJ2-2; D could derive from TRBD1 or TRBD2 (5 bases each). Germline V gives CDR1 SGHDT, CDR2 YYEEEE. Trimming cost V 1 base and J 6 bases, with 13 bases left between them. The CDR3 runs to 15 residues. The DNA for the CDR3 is TGTGCCAGCAGCTTGTGGGGGATCGGGGCCGGGGAGCTGTTTTTT. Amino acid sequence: CASSLWGIGAGELFF.

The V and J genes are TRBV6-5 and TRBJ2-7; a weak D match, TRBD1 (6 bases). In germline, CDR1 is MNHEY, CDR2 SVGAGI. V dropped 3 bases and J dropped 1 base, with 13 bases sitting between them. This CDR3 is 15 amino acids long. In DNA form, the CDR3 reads TGTGCCAGCAGTTATAACAGGGAGTCTTCCTACGAGCAGTACTTC. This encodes CASSYNRESSYEQYF.

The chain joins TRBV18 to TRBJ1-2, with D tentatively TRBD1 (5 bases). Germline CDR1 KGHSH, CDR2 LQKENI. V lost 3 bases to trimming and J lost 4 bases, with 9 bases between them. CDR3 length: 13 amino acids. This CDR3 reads CASSPDGAYGYTF. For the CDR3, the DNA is TGTGCCAGCTCACCCGACGGGGCCTATGGCTACACCTTC.

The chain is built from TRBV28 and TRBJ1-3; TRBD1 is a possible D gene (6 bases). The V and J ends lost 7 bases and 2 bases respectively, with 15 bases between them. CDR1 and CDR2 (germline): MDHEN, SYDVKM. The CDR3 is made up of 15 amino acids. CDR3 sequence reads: CASTLPRGAGNTIYF. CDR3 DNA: TGTGCCAGCACCCTCCCCAGGGGTGCTGGAAACACCATATATTTT.

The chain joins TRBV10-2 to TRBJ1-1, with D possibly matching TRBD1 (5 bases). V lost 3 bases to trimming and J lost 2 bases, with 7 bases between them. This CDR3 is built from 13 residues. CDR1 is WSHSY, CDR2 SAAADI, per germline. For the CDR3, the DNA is TGCGCCAGCAGTGATCAGGGTAACACTGAAGCTTTCTTT. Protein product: CASSDQGNTEAFF.

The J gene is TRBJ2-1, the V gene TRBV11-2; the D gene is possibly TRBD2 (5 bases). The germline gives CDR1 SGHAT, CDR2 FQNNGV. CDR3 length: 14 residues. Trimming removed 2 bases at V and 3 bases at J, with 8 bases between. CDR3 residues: CASSLLTSYNEQFF. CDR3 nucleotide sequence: TGTGCCAGCAGCTTACTAACTAGCTACAATGAGCAGTTCTTC. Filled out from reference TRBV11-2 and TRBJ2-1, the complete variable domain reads EAGVAQSPRYKIIEKRQSVAFWCNPISGHATLYWYQQILGQGPKLLIQFQNNGVVDDSQLPKDRFSAERLKGVDSTLKIQPAKLEDSAVYLCASSLLTSYNEQFFGPGTRLTVL.

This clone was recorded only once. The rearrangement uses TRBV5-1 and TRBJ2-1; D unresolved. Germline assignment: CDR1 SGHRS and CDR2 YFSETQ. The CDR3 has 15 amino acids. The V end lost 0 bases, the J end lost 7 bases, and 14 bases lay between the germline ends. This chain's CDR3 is CASSLGGISRNEQFF. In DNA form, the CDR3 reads TGCGCCAGCAGCTTGGGGGGTATTAGTAGGAATGAGCAGTTCTTC. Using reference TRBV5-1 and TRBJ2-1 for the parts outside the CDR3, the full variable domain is KAGVTQTPRYLIKTRGQQVTLSCSPISGHRSVSWYQQTPGQGLQFLFEYFSETQRNKGNFPGRFSGRQFSNSRSEMNVSTLELGDSALYLCASSLGGISRNEQFFGPGTRLTVL.

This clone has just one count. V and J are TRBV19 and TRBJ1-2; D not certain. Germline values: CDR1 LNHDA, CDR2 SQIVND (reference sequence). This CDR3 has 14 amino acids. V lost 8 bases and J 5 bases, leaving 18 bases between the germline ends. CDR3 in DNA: TGTGCCAGTCGCAGAGTCGGGGAGCCTTATGGCTACACCTTC. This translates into CASRRVGEPYGYTF.

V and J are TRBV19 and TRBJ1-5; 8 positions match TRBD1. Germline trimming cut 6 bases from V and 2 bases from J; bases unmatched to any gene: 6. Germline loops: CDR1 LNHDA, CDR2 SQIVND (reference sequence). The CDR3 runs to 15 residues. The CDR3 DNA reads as TGTGCCAGTAGCTGGACAGGGATCGGCAATCAGCCCCAGCATTTT. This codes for CASSWTGIGNQPQHF.

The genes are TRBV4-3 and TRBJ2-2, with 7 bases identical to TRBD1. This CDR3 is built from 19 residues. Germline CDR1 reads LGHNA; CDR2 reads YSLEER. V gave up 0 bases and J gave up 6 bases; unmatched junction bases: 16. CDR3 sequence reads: CASSQDVRGMPGSPGELFF. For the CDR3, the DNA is TGCGCCAGCAGCCAAGATGTCAGGGGGATGCCGGGGTCGCCCGGGGAGCTGTTTTTT.

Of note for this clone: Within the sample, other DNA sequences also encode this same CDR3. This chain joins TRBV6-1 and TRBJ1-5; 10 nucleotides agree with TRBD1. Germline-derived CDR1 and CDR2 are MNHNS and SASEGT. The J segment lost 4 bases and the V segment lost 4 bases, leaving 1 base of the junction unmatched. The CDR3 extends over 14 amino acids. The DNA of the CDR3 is TGTGCCAGCAGTGGGGGACAGGGGAATCAGCCCCAGCATTTT. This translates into CASSGGQGNQPQHF.

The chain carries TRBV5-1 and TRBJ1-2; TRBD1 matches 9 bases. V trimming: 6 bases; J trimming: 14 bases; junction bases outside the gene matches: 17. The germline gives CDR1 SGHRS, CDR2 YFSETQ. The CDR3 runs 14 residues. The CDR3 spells CASTPGGTGPLSTF. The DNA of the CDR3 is TGCGCCAGCACCCCGGGGGGGACAGGGCCCCTCTCTACCTTC.

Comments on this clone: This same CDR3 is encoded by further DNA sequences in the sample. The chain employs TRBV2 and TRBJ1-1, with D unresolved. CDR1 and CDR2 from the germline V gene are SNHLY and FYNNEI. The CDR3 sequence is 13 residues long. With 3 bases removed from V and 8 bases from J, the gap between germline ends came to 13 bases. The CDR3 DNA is TGTGCCAGCAGTGAGCAGGTCGTTGGGGAAGCTTTCTTT. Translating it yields CASSEQVVGEAFF.

In DNA form, the CDR3 reads TGTGCCAGCAGCCCTCGGGGCACCGGGGAGCTGTTTTTT. Encoded protein: CASSPRGTGELFF. The chain is built from TRBV7-6 and TRBJ2-2, with D perhaps TRBD2 (5 bases). The CDR3 runs 13 residues. V was trimmed by 5 bases and J by 4 bases, leaving 8 bases between them. Germline-derived CDR1 and CDR2 are SGHVS and FNYEAQ.

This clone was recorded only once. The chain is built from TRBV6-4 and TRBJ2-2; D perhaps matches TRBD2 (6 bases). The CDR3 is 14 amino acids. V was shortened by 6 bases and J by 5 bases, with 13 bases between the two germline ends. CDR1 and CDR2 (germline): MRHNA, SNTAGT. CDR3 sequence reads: CASRRTSWTGELFF. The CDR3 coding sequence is TGTGCCAGCAGGCGTACTAGCTGGACCGGGGAGCTGTTTTTT.

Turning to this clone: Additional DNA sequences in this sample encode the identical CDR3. The chain's CDR3 is CASSTYRDRDYEQYF. The CDR3 region has the DNA TGCGCCAGCAGCACTTACCGGGACAGGGACTACGAGCAGTACTTC. V usage is TRBV5-1 and J usage is TRBJ2-7; 9 positions match TRBD1. Germline values: CDR1 SGHRS, CDR2 YFSETQ. The CDR3 runs to 15 residues. With 4 bases clipped from V and 3 bases from J, the junction kept 8 bases outside the gene matches.

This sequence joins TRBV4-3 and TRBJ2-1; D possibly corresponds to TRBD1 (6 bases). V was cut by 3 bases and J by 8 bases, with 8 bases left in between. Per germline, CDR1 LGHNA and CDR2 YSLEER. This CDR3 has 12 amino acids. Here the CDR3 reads CASSHQGHEQFF. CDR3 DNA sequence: TGCGCCAGCAGCCATCAGGGGCATGAGCAGTTCTTC.

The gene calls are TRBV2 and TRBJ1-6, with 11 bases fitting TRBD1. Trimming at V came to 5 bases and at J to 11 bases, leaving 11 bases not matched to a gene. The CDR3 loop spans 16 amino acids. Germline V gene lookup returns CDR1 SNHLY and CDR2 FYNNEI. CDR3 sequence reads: CASSYREGQGDPPLHF. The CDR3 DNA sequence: TGTGCCAGCAGTTACCGTGAGGGACAGGGGGATCCACCCCTCCACTTT.

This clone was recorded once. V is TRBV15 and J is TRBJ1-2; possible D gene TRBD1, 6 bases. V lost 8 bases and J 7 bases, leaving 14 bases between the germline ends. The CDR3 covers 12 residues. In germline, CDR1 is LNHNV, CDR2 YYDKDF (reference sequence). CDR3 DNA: TGTGCCACCCGAGCAGGGGATAGTGGCTACACCTTC. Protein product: CATRAGDSGYTF.

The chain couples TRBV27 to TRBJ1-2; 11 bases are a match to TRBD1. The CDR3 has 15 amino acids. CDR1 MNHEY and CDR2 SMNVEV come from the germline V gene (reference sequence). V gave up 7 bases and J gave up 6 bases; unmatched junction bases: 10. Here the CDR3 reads CASKWTGGDQDGYTF. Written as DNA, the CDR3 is TGTGCCAGCAAATGGACAGGGGGCGATCAAGATGGCTACACCTTC.